A selection of T cell receptor beta chains follows, all from one sample in a study of blood T cell repertoires in COVID-19. The data were produced by immunoSEQ multiplex PCR, yet TCRdb's version contains in-frame clones alone and is incomplete. Of tens of thousands of clones listed, approximately 80% are singletons. Sequenced: peripheral blood. These receptors were obtained from a man aged 45-60 years with COVID-19, enrolled during active disease. Each CDR3 is given with its conserved first and last residue. A D gene is named only where the DNA matches it firmly. Size is stated for part of the rows, as once, few or many counts, or as a class when the clone is expanded.

.	TRBJ2-4	TRBD2	TRBV7-2	TGTGCCAGCAGCTCCGCAACTAGCGGGGGGGCCGCCAAAAACATTCAGTACTTC	CASSSATSGGAAKNIQYF
.	TRBJ1-2	.	TRBV5-4	TGTGCCAGCAGCTTGGGGAGATCTAACTATGGCTACACCTTC	CASSLGRSNYGYTF
.	TRBJ2-3	TRBD1	TRBV5-1	TGCGCCAGCAGCTGGGGGACAGGAATGCGCGATACGCAGTATTTT	CASSWGTGMRDTQYF
.	TRBJ2-3	TRBD1	TRBV5-1	TGCGCCAGCAGCCGGGACAGGGTGGGCACAGATACGCAGTATTTT	CASSRDRVGTDTQYF
few	TRBJ2-1	.	TRBV11-3	TGTGCCAGCAGCCGTCACAATGAGCAGTTCTTC	CASSRHNEQFF
.	TRBJ2-7	TRBD2	TRBV9	TGTGCCAGCAGCCCGACTAGCGGGGTTCCCCTCGAGCAGTACTTC	CASSPTSGVPLEQYF
.	TRBJ2-3	TRBD2	TRBV10-2	TGCGCCAGCAAGGCGCGGGGGGACAACACAGATACGCAGTATTTT	CASKARGDNTDTQYF
.	TRBJ1-2	.	TRBV11-2	TGTGCCAGCAGCTTTGGTCAGGGCCCCTATGGCTACACCTTC	CASSFGQGPYGYTF
once	TRBJ1-4	.	TRBV12-3/TRBV12-4	TGTGCCAGCAGCCTCCGGGACACAGAAAAACTGTTTTTT	CASSLRDTEKLFF
.	TRBJ2-7	TRBD1	TRBV5-1	TGCGCCAGCAGCCGGGACAGCTACGAGCAGTACTTC	CASSRDSYEQYF
.	TRBJ1-6	.	TRBV11-2	TGTGCCAGCAGCCCAGGCGGGGTAGTGTCACCCCTCCACTTT	CASSPGGVVSPLHF
.	TRBJ2-3	TRBD2	TRBV9	TGTGCCAGCAGCGCGACTAGCACTCATGGAGATACGCAGTATTTT	CASSATSTHGDTQYF
.	TRBJ1-2	TRBD1	TRBV5-4	TGTGCCAGCAGCTTGGGGAATCCGGGACAGGTCCTTAACTATGGCTACACCTTC	CASSLGNPGQVLNYGYTF
once	TRBJ1-4	.	TRBV11-2	TGTGCCAGCAGCCCAACCGGGGGTACTAATGAAAAACTGTTTTTT	CASSPTGGTNEKLFF
.	TRBJ2-3	TRBD1	TRBV25-1	TGTGCCAGCAGTGACGGGACAGCGGCAGATACGCAGTATTTT	CASSDGTAADTQYF
.	TRBJ1-3	.	TRBV13	TGTGCCAGCAGTTTAACAGGGCGGGGAAACACCATATATTTT	CASSLTGRGNTIYF